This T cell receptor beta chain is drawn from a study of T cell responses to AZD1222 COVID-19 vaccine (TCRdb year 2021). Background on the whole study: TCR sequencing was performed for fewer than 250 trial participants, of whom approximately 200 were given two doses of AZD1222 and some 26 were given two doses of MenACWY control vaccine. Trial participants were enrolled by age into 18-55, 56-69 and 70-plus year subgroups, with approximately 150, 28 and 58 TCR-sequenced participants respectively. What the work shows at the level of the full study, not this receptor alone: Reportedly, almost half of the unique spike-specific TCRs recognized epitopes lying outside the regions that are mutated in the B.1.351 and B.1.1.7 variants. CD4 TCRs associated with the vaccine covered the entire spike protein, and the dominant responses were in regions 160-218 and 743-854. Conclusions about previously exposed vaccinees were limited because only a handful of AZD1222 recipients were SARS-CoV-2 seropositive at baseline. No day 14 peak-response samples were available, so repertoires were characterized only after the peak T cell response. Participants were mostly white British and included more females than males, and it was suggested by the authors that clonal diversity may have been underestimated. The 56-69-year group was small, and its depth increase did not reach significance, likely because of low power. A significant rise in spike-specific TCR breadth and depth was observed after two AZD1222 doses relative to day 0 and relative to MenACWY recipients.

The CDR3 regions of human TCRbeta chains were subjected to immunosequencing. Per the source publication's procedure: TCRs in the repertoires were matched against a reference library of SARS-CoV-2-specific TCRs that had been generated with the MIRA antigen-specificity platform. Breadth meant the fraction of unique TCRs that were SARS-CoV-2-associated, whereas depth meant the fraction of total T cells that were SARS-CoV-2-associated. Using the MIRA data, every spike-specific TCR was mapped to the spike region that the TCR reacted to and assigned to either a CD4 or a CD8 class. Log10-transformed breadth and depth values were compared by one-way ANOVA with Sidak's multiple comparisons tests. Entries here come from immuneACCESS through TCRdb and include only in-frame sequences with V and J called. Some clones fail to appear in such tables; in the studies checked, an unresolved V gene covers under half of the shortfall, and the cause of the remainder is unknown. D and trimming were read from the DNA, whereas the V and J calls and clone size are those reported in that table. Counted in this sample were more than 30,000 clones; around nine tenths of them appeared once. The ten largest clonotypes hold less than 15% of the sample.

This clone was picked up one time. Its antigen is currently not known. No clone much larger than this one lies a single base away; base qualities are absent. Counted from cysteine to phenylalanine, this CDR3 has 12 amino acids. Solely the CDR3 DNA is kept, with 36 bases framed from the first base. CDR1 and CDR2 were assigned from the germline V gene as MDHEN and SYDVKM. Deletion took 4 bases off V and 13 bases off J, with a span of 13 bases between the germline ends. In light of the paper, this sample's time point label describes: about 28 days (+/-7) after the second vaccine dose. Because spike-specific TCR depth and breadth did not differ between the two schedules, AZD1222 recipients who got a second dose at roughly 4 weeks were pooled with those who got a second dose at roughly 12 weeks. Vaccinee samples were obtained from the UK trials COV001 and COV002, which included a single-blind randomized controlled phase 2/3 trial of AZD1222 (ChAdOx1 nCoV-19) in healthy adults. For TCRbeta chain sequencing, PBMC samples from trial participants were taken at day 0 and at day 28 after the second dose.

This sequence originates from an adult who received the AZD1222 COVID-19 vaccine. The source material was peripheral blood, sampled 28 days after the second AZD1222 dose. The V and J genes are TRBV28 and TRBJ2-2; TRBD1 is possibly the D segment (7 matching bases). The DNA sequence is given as TGTGCCAGCAGTTCCCGACAGGGAGGGCTGTTTTTT. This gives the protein CASSSRQGGLFF.